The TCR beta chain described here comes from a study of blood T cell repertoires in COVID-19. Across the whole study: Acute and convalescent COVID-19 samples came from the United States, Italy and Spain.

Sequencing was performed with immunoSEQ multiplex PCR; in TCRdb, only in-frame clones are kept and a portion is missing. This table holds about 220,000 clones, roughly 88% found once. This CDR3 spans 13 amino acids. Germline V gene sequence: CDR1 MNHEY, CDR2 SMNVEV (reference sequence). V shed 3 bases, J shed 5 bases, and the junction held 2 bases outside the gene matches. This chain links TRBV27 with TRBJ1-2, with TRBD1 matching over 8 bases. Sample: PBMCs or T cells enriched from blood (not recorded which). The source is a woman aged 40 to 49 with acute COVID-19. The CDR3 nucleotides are TGTGCCAGCAGTTTTACAGGGGGGTATGGCTACACCTTC. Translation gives CASSFTGGYGYTF.